Listed below are T cell receptor beta chains from one sample, sequenced in a study of T cell responses to AZD1222 COVID-19 vaccine. Data came from immunoSEQ multiplex PCR; TCRdb stores just in-frame clones and leaves some out. Here the sample spans approximately 100,000 clones, over 85% being singletons. The specimen was peripheral blood, collected on day 0 of MenACWY control vaccination. These receptors were collected from an adult in good health. Each CDR3 is given with its conserved first and last residue. Each record gives: clone size, J gene, D gene, V gene, CDR3 DNA, CDR3 protein. The D gene is left open where the match is weak. A row's size may be missing; if present it is once, few, many or a size class.

-,TRBJ2-3,-,TRBV7-2,TGTGCCAGCAGCTTATTTTCCCCCGGGGACACAGATACGCAGTATTTT,CASSLFSPGDTDTQYF
-,TRBJ1-5,-,TRBV6-5,TGTGCCAGCAGGGACAGCAATCAGCCCCAGCATTTT,CASRDSNQPQHF
-,TRBJ2-7,-,TRBV18,TGTGCCAGCTCCCCGCGGGACGGGTTATGGGAGCAGTACTTC,CASSPRDGLWEQYF
-,TRBJ1-5,-,TRBV28,TGTGCCAGCAGGCGGACAGACCCTGGGAATCAGCCCCAGCATTTT,CASRRTDPGNQPQHF
-,TRBJ1-1,-,TRBV5-4,TGTGCCAGCAGCTTGGCCCGGCGGAGCGGGGACACTGAAGCTTTCTTT,CASSLARRSGDTEAFF
-,TRBJ2-2,TRBD2,TRBV4-2,TGTGCCAGCAGCCAAGTTAGAGGACTAGCGGGCACCGGGGAGCTGTTTTTT,CASSQVRGLAGTGELFF
-,TRBJ2-7,-,TRBV12-3/TRBV12-4,TGTGCCAGCAGTATAAACGACGGGTCGCAGTACTTC,CASSINDGSQYF
once,TRBJ2-7,-,TRBV16,TGTGCCAGCAGCCAATCGACGGCGGGGGAGCAGTACTTC,CASSQSTAGEQYF
once,TRBJ2-1,-,TRBV6-2/TRBV6-3,TGTGCCAGCAGTTATGTAGCAGGAGGGTTCGGGAATGAGCAGTTCTTC,CASSYVAGGFGNEQFF
-,TRBJ1-1,-,TRBV27,TGTGCCAGCAGTTTATCGGGCGGCGGTGAAGCTTTCTTT,CASSLSGGGEAFF
-,TRBJ1-1,-,TRBV24-1,TGTGCCACCAGTGACCCTACATCCCTGTCTGGAGTTTTCTTT,CATSDPTSLSGVFF
-,TRBJ2-7,-,TRBV6-2/TRBV6-3,TGTGCCAGCAGTTATACTTCTCGGACACTTAGCCTTGAGCAGTACTTC,CASSYTSRTLSLEQYF
few,TRBJ1-3,-,TRBV12-3/TRBV12-4,TGTGCCAGCCGCCGGGTTAACCGAAACACCATATATTTT,CASRRVNRNTIYF
-,TRBJ1-2,TRBD1,TRBV10-3,TGTGCCATCAGTGAGCGGGACAGGGGCACCTCTGGCTACACCTTC,CAISERDRGTSGYTF
-,TRBJ1-5,-,TRBV12-3/TRBV12-4,TGTGCCAGTCTACCCTCTCAAAATCAGCCCCAGCATTTT,CASLPSQNQPQHF
once,TRBJ1-2,-,TRBV5-1,TGCGCCAGCAGCTTGGAAGTTGGGGTGGATAACTATGGCTACACCTTC,CASSLEVGVDNYGYTF
-,TRBJ1-2,-,TRBV7-2,TGTGCCAGCAGCTTAGGCCCGGAGGTTCCTCCTAACTATGGCTACACCTTC,CASSLGPEVPPNYGYTF
-,TRBJ1-2,TRBD1,TRBV28,TGTGCCAGCAGTTTCCCCCTGGACAGGGGCTATGGCTACACCTTC,CASSFPLDRGYGYTF
-,TRBJ2-7,TRBD2,TRBV6-5,TGTGCCAGCAGTTACAGCGGGGGGGGGACCTACGAGCAGTACTTC,CASSYSGGGTYEQYF
-,TRBJ1-2,-,TRBV27,TGTGCCAGCAGTTTCAACCGGGACGTAAATGGCTACACCTTC,CASSFNRDVNGYTF
-,TRBJ2-7,TRBD1,TRBV6-1,TGTGCCAGCAGCCTCCGGGACAGTCCCTACGAGCAGTACTTC,CASSLRDSPYEQYF
once,TRBJ1-2,-,TRBV11-2,TGTGCCAGCAGCTTAGACAGCCACTTTGGCTACACCTTC,CASSLDSHFGYTF
once,TRBJ2-2,-,TRBV13,TGTGCCAGCAGCTTCCAGGGCACCGGGGAGCTGTTTTTT,CASSFQGTGELFF
-,TRBJ1-4,-,TRBV12-5,TGTGCTAGTGGTTTGGTAAACACATCCGGGGAAAAACTGTTTTTT,CASGLVNTSGEKLFF
-,TRBJ1-1,-,TRBV3-1/TRBV3-2,TGTGCCAGCAGCCAACCCCAGGGAAACACTGAAGCTTTCTTT,CASSQPQGNTEAFF
once,TRBJ1-6,-,TRBV5-6,TGTGCCAGCAGCTCAAGGGGGGGGCATTATAATTCACCCCTCCACTTT,CASSSRGGHYNSPLHF
-,TRBJ1-5,TRBD1,TRBV28,TGTGCCAGCAGTACGCCACAGGGGGGTAATCAGCCCCAGCATTTT,CASSTPQGGNQPQHF
-,TRBJ1-6,-,TRBV19,TGTGCCAGTAGCGGGCAGGACCCTTCACCCCTCCACTTT,CASSGQDPSPLHF
-,TRBJ2-1,-,TRBV29-1,TGCAGCGTTGATCTGGACAATGAGCAGTTCTTC,CSVDLDNEQFF
-,TRBJ1-1,-,TRBV30,TGTGCCTGGAGTCGGACGGAGGGGACTGAAGCTTTCTTT,CAWSRTEGTEAFF
-,TRBJ2-1,-,TRBV4-3,TGCGCCAGCAGCCAAGAGCCCTTTTACAATGAGCAGTTCTTC,CASSQEPFYNEQFF
-,TRBJ1-1,TRBD1,TRBV2,TGTGCCAGCAGTGCACCGGCAGGGGGCTGGAACACTGAAGCTTTCTTT,CASSAPAGGWNTEAFF
-,TRBJ2-7,-,TRBV28,TGTGCCAGTGGCTTGAGCTCCTACGAGCAGTACTTC,CASGLSSYEQYF
few,TRBJ1-4,-,TRBV6-5,TGTGCCAGCAGTTTACCCAATGAAAAACTGTTTTTT,CASSLPNEKLFF
-,TRBJ2-7,-,TRBV7-9,TGTGCCAGCAGCCCTATCTACGAGCAGTACTTC,CASSPIYEQYF
-,TRBJ2-7,-,TRBV6-5,TGTGCCAGCAGTTACTCGCGGGTAGCGAACGAGCAGTACTTC,CASSYSRVANEQYF
-,TRBJ2-7,TRBD2,TRBV7-3,TGTGCCAGCAGCTTAGGCGGGGGGGCACCCTACGAGCAGTACTTC,CASSLGGGAPYEQYF
-,TRBJ2-5,-,TRBV6-1,TGTGCCAGCAGTGAATTAGGGAGGCAAGAGACCCAGTACTTC,CASSELGRQETQYF
-,TRBJ2-1,TRBD2,TRBV7-8,TGTGCCAGCAGCTTAGGACTAGCGGGGGGACCCTACAATGAGCAGTTCTTC,CASSLGLAGGPYNEQFF
-,TRBJ2-5,TRBD1,TRBV18,TGTGCCAGCTCACCAGGGACAGGGGGAGGAGAGACCCAGTACTTC,CASSPGTGGGETQYF
-,TRBJ2-5,-,TRBV5-1,TGCGCCAGCAGCTTGAGTCCTACCTGGGAAGAGACCCAGTACTTC,CASSLSPTWEETQYF
-,TRBJ1-2,-,TRBV6-2/TRBV6-3,TGTGCCAGCAGTTACGGGGATGGAGGCTACACCTTC,CASSYGDGGYTF
-,TRBJ1-2,-,TRBV7-6,TGTGCCAGCAGCTTAGCTGGGGTTGGTGGCTACACCTTC,CASSLAGVGGYTF
-,TRBJ1-1,-,TRBV5-1,TGCGCCAGCAGCTTGGGTGGGACACAAAACACTGAAGCTTTCTTT,CASSLGGTQNTEAFF